This T cell receptor (beta chain) was captured by sequencing in a study of T cell changes during pregnancy in multiple sclerosis. Method: immunoSEQ multiplex PCR; TCRdb's copy keeps in-frame clones and lacks some. Among about 64,000 clones, roughly 89% were seen once, and the ten largest hold 1.4%. J lost 4 bases, V lost 4 bases, and 3 bases had no gene match. CDR1 is MNHNS, CDR2 SASEGT, per germline. There are 14 residues in the CDR3. The chain employs TRBV6-1 and TRBJ2-7, with 11 bases identical to TRBD2. This TCR was sampled from a female donor with multiple sclerosis, enrolled in a pregnancy study. Sample: peripheral blood, taken in the second trimester of pregnancy. This CDR3 is CASSVTSGKYEQYF. The CDR3 DNA reads TGTGCCAGCAGTGTGACTAGCGGGAAATACGAGCAGTACTTC.